Below are 24 T cell receptor beta chains sequenced from a single sample in a study of T-cell reconstitution after alpha-beta-depleted transplantation in children. Unique molecular identifiers were built into the TCRbeta library. One entry per CDR3 protein results from TCRdb running MiXCR on the PCR reads. The table has 360,000 or so distinct CDR3 sequences, roughly 22% seen once. The sequenced sample was PBMCs from the stem cell graft donor, obtained from the stem cell graft. These receptors came from a human donor who donated a stem cell graft to a child with acute myeloid leukemia.

The sample holds many counts of this clonotype. The rearrangement links TRBV21-1 to TRBJ2-1; TRBD1, the table's D call, lacks a check against the DNA. TRBV21-1 has pseudogene status. The CDR3 totals 17 residues. The CDR3 region has the DNA TGTGCCAGCAGCAAGTCAGACGTCAGCCGGGGGTACAATGAGCAGTTCTTC. Protein: CASSKSDVSRGYNEQFF.

There are many counts of this clonotype. This chain uses TRBV29-1 with TRBJ2-5; D is unresolved. From germline, CDR1 is SQVTM and CDR2 ANQGSEA. V was clipped by 0 bases and J by 12 bases, with 20 bases between them. CDR3 length: 14 amino acids. CDR3 sequence reads: CSVEDPSRPTMEYF. The CDR3, as DNA: TGCAGCGTTGAAGATCCCTCTCGTCCAACAATGGAGTACTTC.

CDR3 nucleotide sequence: TGTGCCAGCAGGCCCCCCCCGGGGCTATGGCAGCATGAGCAGTTCTTC. Translated, it gives CASRPPPGLWQHEQFF. The gene calls are TRBV12-3 or TRBV12-4 and TRBJ2-1; D possibly matches TRBD1 or TRBD2 (5 bases each). This CDR3 spans 16 amino acids. Trimming left V 6 bases short and J 8 bases short, with 23 bases between.

Ten or more counts support this clonotype. This rearrangement joins TRBV5-4 to TRBJ2-7; TRBD2 matches at 11 bases. With 4 bases clipped from V and 5 bases from J, the junction kept 5 bases outside the gene matches. The CDR3 has 14 amino acids. CDR1 SGHNT and CDR2 YYREEE come from the germline V gene (reference sequence). The CDR3 DNA reads TGTGCCAGCAGCCTGACTAGCGGGATCGACGAGCAGTACTTC. Its translation: CASSLTSGIDEQYF.

J is TRBJ2-7 and V is TRBV28, with TRBD2 matching over 7 bases. This CDR3 has 14 residues. Looked up from germline, CDR1 is MDHEN and CDR2 is SYDVKM. V was clipped by 4 bases and J by 4 bases; unmatched bases: 7. The CDR3 is CASSSNGRLYEQYF. The CDR3 DNA is TGTGCCAGCAGTTCAAACGGGAGGCTTTACGAGCAGTACTTC.

This clonotype has at least ten counts. The chain recombines TRBV12-3 or TRBV12-4 with TRBJ1-1; no clear D gene. The CDR3 extends over 14 amino acids. Trimming left V 4 bases short and J 0 bases short, with 9 bases between. The CDR3 sequence is CASSYRPMNTEAFF. CDR3 in DNA: TGTGCCAGCAGTTATCGACCGATGAACACTGAAGCTTTCTTT.

The chain carries TRBV4-3 and TRBJ2-7; D not certain. This CDR3 has 14 residues. The V and J ends lost 0 bases and 7 bases respectively, with 13 bases between them. CDR1 LGHNA and CDR2 YSLEER come from the germline V gene. The CDR3 DNA is TGCGCCAGCAGCCAAGATTACAAGGGTCGGGAGCAGTACTTC. Translated: CASSQDYKGREQYF.

This clonotype was detected many times. The chain carries TRBV6-5 and TRBJ1-3, with 7 bases aligning to TRBD1. Losses at the gene ends were 6 bases for V and 1 base for J; bases not matched to a gene: 6. Germline V lookup: CDR1 MNHEY, CDR2 SVGAGI. This CDR3 is 15 amino acids long. The CDR3 region is CASSYDRASGNTIYF. The CDR3 DNA is TGTGCCAGCAGCTACGACAGGGCGTCTGGAAACACCATATATTTT.

V and J are TRBV5-1 and TRBJ1-2; tentative D call: TRBD1 (5 bases). Trimming removed 2 bases from V and 2 bases from J, with 13 bases in between. Germline CDR1 is SGHRS and CDR2 is YFSETQ. The CDR3 has 15 amino acids. CDR3 sequence reads: CASSFSGTQNYGYTF. CDR3 DNA sequence: TGCGCCAGCAGCTTTTCCGGGACCCAGAACTATGGCTACACCTTC.

This chain links TRBV11-2 with TRBJ2-1, with 10 bases lining up with TRBD2. Germline V CDR1 and CDR2: SGHAT, FQNNGV. The CDR3 is made up of 14 amino acids. V lost 0 bases, J lost 13 bases, and 6 bases stayed unmatched. CDR3 sequence: CASSLDPSGSEQFF. DNA of the CDR3: TGTGCCAGCAGCTTAGATCCTAGCGGGAGTGAACAGTTCTTC.

This clonotype has more than one count but fewer than ten. The chain combines TRBV12-3 or TRBV12-4 with TRBJ1-1, with D hard to call. This CDR3 spans 12 amino acids. Trimming left V 6 bases short and J 7 bases short, with 12 bases between. CDR3 in DNA: TGTGCCAGCAGCTCTTTTCAGCTTGAAGCTTTCTTT. As protein: CASSSFQLEAFF.

This clonotype has a handful of counts. This chain joins TRBV10-1 and TRBJ2-3; D is ambiguous. Germline values: CDR1 WNHNN, CDR2 SYGVQD (reference sequence). Trimming pared 2 bases from V and 5 bases from J, leaving 2 bases between. This CDR3 spans 11 amino acids. The CDR3 DNA reads as TGCGCCAGCAGTGAGAAAGATACGCAGTATTTT. This encodes CASSEKDTQYF.

The J gene is TRBJ2-5, the V gene TRBV28, with TRBD2 matching 10 bases. J gave up 3 bases and V 6 bases, and 7 bases lay outside the gene matches. CDR3 length equals 15 residues. Per germline, CDR1 MDHEN and CDR2 SYDVKM. The CDR3 region is CASRIAGGGEETQYF. CDR3 nucleotides: TGTGCCAGCAGGATAGCGGGAGGAGGCGAAGAGACCCAGTACTTC.

This clonotype appeared a few times. The junction shows a germline mismatch at one end, possibly a read error. The rearrangement uses TRBV13 and TRBJ1-5; possibly TRBD1 for D (6 bases). Looked up from germline, CDR1 is PRHDT and CDR2 is FYEKMQ (reference sequence). The CDR3 spans 15 residues. The CDR3 reads CASSVGQLSNQPQHF. The CDR3 coding sequence is TGTGCCAGCAGCGTAGGACAGCTGAGCAATCAGCCCCAGCATTTT.

J is TRBJ2-7 and V is TRBV21-1; the D segment call TRBD2 is taken from the table without a DNA check. TRBV21-1 is described as a pseudogene. The CDR3 has 13 residues. The DNA for the CDR3 is TGTGCCAGCCGGACTAGCGGGAGGGTCGAGCAGTACTTC. As protein: CASRTSGRVEQYF.

This clonotype was seen only once. This chain links TRBV28 with TRBJ2-2; D may be TRBD1 or TRBD2 (5 bases each). V was clipped by 5 bases and J by 6 bases, with 10 bases between them. Germline V CDR1 and CDR2: MDHEN, SYDVKM. The CDR3 has 13 amino acids. This chain's CDR3 is CASSLGRPGELFF. The CDR3 nucleotides are TGTGCCAGCAGTCTGGGACGCCCCGGGGAGCTGTTTTTT.

The chain has TRBV5-1 and TRBJ2-1, with 8 bases identical to TRBD2. The V gene end was trimmed by 2 bases and the J gene end by 6 bases; junction bases not matched to a gene: 7. The CDR3 has 15 amino acids. Germline-derived CDR1 and CDR2 are SGHRS and YFSETQ. CDR3 region: CASSFTSGKSNEQFF. In DNA, the CDR3 is TGCGCCAGCAGCTTTACTAGCGGTAAGAGCAATGAGCAGTTCTTC.

This clonotype occurred a few times. The CDR3 nucleotides are TGCGCCAGCAGCTTGTCAGGACAGATTTCTGGAAACACCATATATTTT. Its translation: CASSLSGQISGNTIYF. The rearrangement joins TRBV5-1 to TRBJ1-3; perhaps TRBD1 as D (6 bases). The germline gives CDR1 SGHRS, CDR2 YFSETQ. This CDR3 comprises 16 residues. V was cut by 1 base and J by 1 base, with 12 bases left in between.

The sample holds a few counts of this clonotype. The chain combines TRBV7-2 with TRBJ2-1; D is unclear. The CDR3 sequence is 13 residues long. CDR1 SGHTA and CDR2 FQGNSA come from the germline V gene. V was pared by 3 bases and J by 1 base, with 4 bases between. In nucleotides, the CDR3 is TGTGCCAGCAGCTTGCCTTCCTACAATGAGCAGTTCTTC. Translation gives CASSLPSYNEQFF.

The table lists this clonotype with a count of one. The V gene is TRBV7-2, the J gene TRBJ1-1; TRBD1 might be the D (5 bases). In germline, CDR1 is SGHTA, CDR2 FQGNSA. The CDR3 loop spans 14 amino acids. Trimming stripped 3 bases from V and 8 bases from J, with 16 bases between. The CDR3 DNA reads TGTGCCAGCAGCTTCACGGGGCAGCAAGGGGAAGCTTTCTTT. It yields the protein CASSFTGQQGEAFF.

This clonotype was picked up a small number of times. The chain carries TRBV5-5 and TRBJ2-7, with D possibly being TRBD1 (6 bases). Germline V gives CDR1 SGHKS, CDR2 YYEKEE (reference sequence). The V end lost 3 bases, the J end lost 2 bases, and 12 bases lay between the germline ends. The CDR3 contains 14 residues. CDR3 residues: CASSSIRDTYEQYF. The CDR3 DNA sequence: TGTGCCAGCAGCTCAATTCGGGACACCTACGAGCAGTACTTC.

This chain joins TRBV24-1 and TRBJ2-3, with D perhaps matching TRBD2 (6 bases). The CDR3 contains 15 residues. With 3 bases removed from V and 4 bases from J, the gap between germline ends came to 13 bases. Germline lookup yields CDR1 KGHDR and CDR2 SFDVKD. The DNA for the CDR3 is TGTGCCACCAGTGATCTAGGGACTGCCTCAGATACGCAGTATTTT. This gives the protein CATSDLGTASDTQYF.

V is TRBV7-9 and J is TRBJ2-7; 10 bases are a match to TRBD2. The V segment lost 1 base and the J segment 4 bases; nucleotides outside the gene matches: 4. The CDR3 contains 15 residues. Germline CDR1 SEHNR, CDR2 FQNEAQ (reference sequence). CDR3: CASSLVSGRAYEQYF. In DNA form, the CDR3 reads TGTGCCAGCAGCTTAGTAAGCGGGAGGGCTTACGAGCAGTACTTC.

This chain links TRBV29-1 with TRBJ2-7; a possible D gene is TRBD2 (6 bases). Germline loops: CDR1 SQVTM, CDR2 ANQGSEA. Trimming cost V 6 bases and J 6 bases, with 21 bases left between them. The CDR3 extends over 14 amino acids. The CDR3: CSVGGGLGMGEQYF. The CDR3 nucleotides read TGCAGCGTGGGGGGTGGGCTGGGGATGGGCGAGCAGTACTTC.